These 28 T cell receptor beta chains originate from one sample sequenced in a study of monozygotic twins with inflammatory bowel disease. TCRdb processed the 5' RACE reads again and assigns one entry to each CDR3 protein, with no DNA. The sample has 150,000 or so distinct CDR3 sequences. Input material: blood. These TCRs come from a human donor with ulcerative colitis or Crohn's disease, or a healthy co-twin of an affected twin (not recorded which).

The chain uses TRBV7-2 and TRBJ2-3. CDR3 length: 13 residues. Germline CDR1 and CDR2: SGHTA and FQGNSA. The CDR3 loop reads CASSLSWTDTQYF.

The CDR3 region is CASSQASGWVVEQYF. The V and J genes are TRBV4-1 and TRBJ2-7; as DNA is missing, the TRBD1 call by TCRdb cannot be tested. This CDR3 spans 15 amino acids. Germline lookup yields CDR1 MGHRA and CDR2 YSYEKL.

The chain couples TRBV20-1 to TRBJ2-2; TCRdb proposes TRBD1, but this gene call is untestable without DNA. This CDR3 contains 17 residues. Germline CDR1 DFQATT, CDR2 SNEGSKA (reference sequence). CDR3 protein: CSGNRGRRGLYIGELFF.

The gene calls are TRBV10-3 and TRBJ2-7; the D call from TCRdb, TRBD1, cannot be confirmed without DNA. Germline assignment: CDR1 ENHRY and CDR2 SYGVKD. This CDR3 is 16 amino acids long. CDR3: CAISESAGTGSYEQYF.

V is TRBV5-6 and J is TRBJ1-2. This CDR3 region has 12 residues. Germline-derived CDR1 and CDR2 are SGHDT and YYEEEE. The CDR3 here is CASYLRGGGYTF.

The chain links TRBV29-1 to TRBJ2-1; TCRdb calls TRBD1, which cannot be checked without DNA. The CDR3 has 13 amino acids. Germline lookup yields CDR1 SQVTM and CDR2 ANQGSEA. The chain's CDR3 is CSVDRRGTNEQFF.

The chain has TRBV4-3 and TRBJ1-5. This CDR3 has 15 residues. The germline CDR1 and CDR2 sequences are LGHNA and YSLEER. This chain's CDR3 is CASSQDRSGNQPQHF.

V usage is TRBV7-9 and J usage is TRBJ2-1; TCRdb lists TRBD1, though no DNA is available to test this call. Germline V CDR1 and CDR2: SEHNR, FQNEAQ (reference sequence). This CDR3 spans 12 amino acids. The CDR3 spells CASSLRGNEQFF.

The CDR3: CSVGGIPGTIKSDEQFF. The J gene is TRBJ2-1, the V gene TRBV29-1; TCRdb's assignment of TRBD2 cannot be checked, as there is no DNA. This CDR3 is built from 17 residues. CDR1 SQVTM and CDR2 ANQGSEA come from the germline V gene.

This sequence joins TRBV7-6 and TRBJ2-1. This CDR3 comprises 15 residues. Germline V CDR1 and CDR2: SGHVS, FNYEAQ. The CDR3 reads CASSLSSQRDNEQFF. The full variable domain, its missing parts supplied by reference TRBV7-6 and TRBJ2-1, is GAGVSQSPRYKVTKRGQDVALRCDPISGHVSLYWYRQALGQGPEFLTYFNYEAQQDKSGLPNDRFSAERPEGSISTLTIQRTEQRDSAMYRCASSLSSQRDNEQFFGPGTRLTVL.

V is TRBV20-1 and J is TRBJ1-5; TCRdb's D gene call, TRBD1, goes unchecked for lack of DNA. CDR1 DFQATT and CDR2 SNEGSKA come from the germline V gene (reference sequence). The CDR3 covers 15 residues. The CDR3 sequence is CSARMWGQGLQPQHF.

The chain couples TRBV5-4 to TRBJ1-6. CDR3 length: 18 residues. The germline V gene encodes CDR1 SGHNT and CDR2 YYREEE (reference sequence). CDR3 sequence reads: CASSLGGSSNSYNSPLHF.

The gene calls are TRBV5-6 and TRBJ2-1; no DNA is available, so the TRBD1 call from TCRdb remains unchecked. Per germline, CDR1 SGHDT and CDR2 YYEEEE. The CDR3 spans 16 residues. The CDR3 sequence: CAGSPPGGSPYNEQFF.

This chain links TRBV7-6 with TRBJ2-7; the D call from TCRdb, TRBD2, cannot be confirmed without DNA. CDR1 SGHVS and CDR2 FNYEAQ come from the germline V gene. The CDR3 has 14 amino acids. The CDR3 spells CASSLAASTYEQYF. Full variable domain (rest looked up from reference TRBV7-6 and TRBJ2-7): GAGVSQSPRYKVTKRGQDVALRCDPISGHVSLYWYRQALGQGPEFLTYFNYEAQQDKSGLPNDRFSAERPEGSISTLTIQRTEQRDSAMYRCASSLAASTYEQYFGPGTRLTVT.

The chain joins TRBV12-3 or TRBV12-4 to TRBJ2-3. The CDR3 has 14 amino acids. The CDR3 spells CASSLNSGADTQYF.

This chain joins TRBV7-9 and TRBJ2-7; with no DNA, the TCRdb D assignment of TRBD1 cannot be verified. The CDR3 spans 14 residues. Germline V gene lookup returns CDR1 SEHNR and CDR2 FQNEAQ (reference sequence). The CDR3 sequence is CASSSRTRTYEQYF. Full variable domain (remainder filled in from reference TRBV7-9 and TRBJ2-7): DTGVSQNPRHKITKRGQNVTFRCDPISEHNRLYWYRQTLGQGPEFLTYFQNEAQLEKSRLLSDRFSAERPKGSFSTLEIQRTEQGDSAMYLCASSSRTRTYEQYFGPGTRLTVT.

The rearrangement joins TRBV7-6 to TRBJ2-1; TCRdb's D call, TRBD2, is unchecked because there is no DNA. Germline values: CDR1 SGHVS, CDR2 FNYEAQ. CDR3 length: 16 amino acids. The CDR3: CASSLAALAGEREQFF.

The rearrangement links TRBV7-7 to TRBJ2-5; as DNA is missing, the TRBD2 call by TCRdb cannot be tested. The CDR3 sequence is 16 residues long. Germline V gene sequence: CDR1 SSHAT, CDR2 FNYEAQ (reference sequence). This chain's CDR3 is CASSLQSGTSQETQYF.

The chain uses TRBV20-1 and TRBJ2-7; TCRdb's D call, TRBD2, is unchecked because there is no DNA. CDR1 is DFQATT, CDR2 SNEGSKA, per germline (reference sequence). The CDR3 contains 12 residues. CDR3 loop: CSASLAVDEQYF.

The J gene is TRBJ2-5, the V gene TRBV7-2; no DNA is available, so the TRBD2 call from TCRdb remains unchecked. Germline V CDR1 and CDR2: SGHTA, FQGNSA. The CDR3 spans 19 residues. CDR3 in amino acids: CASSLAFTSGGAAGETQYF. The complete variable domain, with remaining parts taken from reference TRBV7-2 and TRBJ2-5, reads GAGVSQSPSNKVTEKGKDVELRCDPISGHTALYWYRQSLGQGLEFLIYFQGNSAPDKSGLPSDRFSAERTGGSVSTLTIQRTQQEDSAVYLCASSLAFTSGGAAGETQYFGPGTRLLVL.

The V gene is TRBV6-5, the J gene TRBJ1-2; TCRdb's D call, TRBD1, is unchecked because there is no DNA. Germline V CDR1 and CDR2: MNHEY, SVGAGI. There are 12 residues in the CDR3. The CDR3 sequence is CASSPGTVDYTF.

The chain has TRBV4-3 and TRBJ2-6; TCRdb indicates TRBD2, and absent DNA this call remains unverified. The CDR3 covers 16 residues. Germline assignment: CDR1 LGHNA and CDR2 YSLEER. The CDR3 loop is CASSPGGFAGANVLTF.

The rearrangement links TRBV5-5 to TRBJ1-2; TCRdb gives TRBD1 as the D gene, but with no DNA this cannot be confirmed. The CDR3 runs 18 residues. The germline V gene encodes CDR1 SGHKS and CDR2 YYEKEE (reference sequence). The CDR3 spells CASSLGAPGQAFFYGYTF.

This sequence joins TRBV20-1 and TRBJ1-2; TCRdb selects TRBD1, and the lack of DNA leaves this call unchecked. CDR3 length equals 17 residues. From germline, CDR1 is DFQATT and CDR2 SNEGSKA (reference sequence). The CDR3 is CSASAPEIRGPRGGYTF.

The V and J genes are TRBV19 and TRBJ1-2; absent DNA, TCRdb's TRBD1 call cannot be checked. The CDR3 covers 17 residues. Germline-derived CDR1 and CDR2 are LNHDA and SQIVND (reference sequence). The chain's CDR3 is CASSTIGTGTQNYGYTF.

This chain uses TRBV30 with TRBJ2-1; TCRdb calls TRBD2, which cannot be checked without DNA. The CDR3 spans 15 residues. Germline loops: CDR1 GTSNPN, CDR2 SVGIG (reference sequence). CDR3 loop: CAWSVTGGPGDEQFF.

CDR3 sequence reads: CASSYERGRLNTEAFF. The gene calls are TRBV6-5 and TRBJ1-1; there is no DNA to check the TCRdb D call of TRBD1. The CDR3 spans 16 residues. The germline V gene encodes CDR1 MNHEY and CDR2 SVGAGI.

CDR3 sequence: CSAYPLGGREAFF. The chain is built from TRBV20-1 and TRBJ1-1; TCRdb outputs TRBD1, but without DNA this stays unchecked. The CDR3 has 13 residues. Germline CDR1 DFQATT, CDR2 SNEGSKA (reference sequence).